What follows are 26 T cell receptor beta chains derived from one specimen sequenced in a study of technical replicates of blood from a few donors. Assay used: immunoSEQ multiplex PCR; TCRdb lists only in-frame clones, some missing. The sample includes about 84,000 clones, 93% of them seen just once. Sequences were obtained from T cells isolated from PBMCs. The receptors shown here come from a human donor in good health.

The V call is TRBV4-2, the J call TRBJ2-2; 9 bases map to TRBD2. Trimming took 1 base from V and 2 from J; bases not matched to a gene: 5. The CDR3 is 17 amino acids. Looked up from germline, CDR1 is LGHNA and CDR2 is YNFKEQ. In nucleotides, the CDR3 is TGTGCCAGCAGCCAAGTCCGAGCGGGGGGAAACACCGGGGAGCTGTTTTTT. Its protein is CASSQVRAGGNTGELFF.

The V call is TRBV4-1, the J call TRBJ2-1; 7 nucleotides align to TRBD1. V lost 8 bases and J lost 6; bases outside the gene matches: 10. Germline CDR1 MGHRA, CDR2 YSYEKL. This CDR3 has 14 residues. The DNA for the CDR3 is TGCGCCAGCTCTCCCGAGGGGGCGAGCAATGAGCAGTTCTTC. This gives the protein CASSPEGASNEQFF.

The V and J genes are TRBV7-3 and TRBJ2-7, with D tentatively TRBD1 (5 bases). Trimming left V 2 bases short and J 2 bases short, with 7 bases between. Germline CDR1 SGHTA, CDR2 FQGTGA. The CDR3 runs 13 residues. This CDR3 is CASSLGATYEQYF. CDR3 in DNA: TGTGCCAGCAGCTTAGGGGCTACCTACGAGCAGTACTTC.

V and J are TRBV28 and TRBJ2-7; D call uncertain. The CDR3 covers 11 residues. The V and J ends lost 8 bases and 4 bases respectively, with 9 bases between them. Germline lookup yields CDR1 MDHEN and CDR2 SYDVKM. The CDR3 bases are TGTGCCAGCTCCGTGCTATACGAGCAGTACTTC. It encodes CASSVLYEQYF.

The chain couples TRBV6-5 to TRBJ2-1, with D perhaps TRBD2 (6 bases). Trimming pared 0 bases from V and 10 bases from J, leaving 16 bases between. The CDR3 totals 15 residues. The germline V gene encodes CDR1 MNHEY and CDR2 SVGAGI. Here the CDR3 reads CASSYSPGLWAEQFF. The CDR3 DNA reads TGTGCCAGCAGTTACTCTCCGGGACTCTGGGCGGAGCAGTTCTTC.

The chain combines TRBV5-6 with TRBJ1-5, with D perhaps matching TRBD1 (5 bases). The V end lost 2 bases, the J end lost 10 bases, and 19 bases lay between the germline ends. The CDR3 covers 15 residues. Germline CDR1 reads SGHDT; CDR2 reads YYEEEE. Written as DNA, the CDR3 is TGTGCCAGCAGCTTAGGGGCAGGGAATTCGTTCCCCCAGCATTTT. Protein product: CASSLGAGNSFPQHF.

This chain links TRBV15 with TRBJ2-3; TRBD2 aligns across 8 bases. The CDR3 has 17 residues. V shed 0 bases and J 6 bases; nucleotides not matched to a gene: 11. Germline lookup yields CDR1 LNHNV and CDR2 YYDKDF (reference sequence). The CDR3 DNA follows: TGTGCCACCAGCAGAGATCGGCTAGCGGGCTCTCTGGATACGCAGTATTTT. Its protein product is CATSRDRLAGSLDTQYF.

J is TRBJ2-2 and V is TRBV12-5, with 11 nucleotides matching TRBD2. After removal of 0 bases from V and 5 bases from J, the junction contained 8 bases not matched to a gene. CDR1 and CDR2 from the germline V gene are LGHNT and FRNRAP. This CDR3 region has 18 residues. In DNA form, the CDR3 reads TGTGCTAGTGGTTTGGTACGAACCGGGACTAGCGGAACCGGGGAGCTGTTTTTT. Translating gives CASGLVRTGTSGTGELFF. The variable domain in full, with the rest retrieved from reference TRBV12-5 and TRBJ2-2, is DARVTQTPRHKVTEMGQEVTMRCQPILGHNTVFWYRQTMMQGLELLAYFRNRAPLDDSGMPKDRFSAEMPDATLATLKIQPSEPRDSAVYFCASGLVRTGTSGTGELFFGEGSRLTVL.

This rearrangement joins TRBV10-1 to TRBJ1-3, with D possibly matching TRBD1 (5 bases). V dropped 2 bases and J dropped 0 bases, with 11 bases sitting between them. This CDR3 comprises 16 residues. Germline CDR1 and CDR2: WNHNN and SYGVQD (reference sequence). The CDR3 loop is CASSEKTTVSGNTIYF. In DNA, the CDR3 is TGCGCCAGCAGTGAGAAGACGACAGTCTCTGGAAACACCATATATTTT.

The CDR3 here is CASSQQGGRMNTEAFF. CDR3 bases: TGCGCCAGCAGCCAACAGGGTGGGAGGATGAACACTGAAGCTTTCTTT. V usage is TRBV4-1 and J usage is TRBJ1-1, with D maybe TRBD1 (5 bases). Trimming cost V 2 bases and J 0 bases, with 13 bases left between them. Germline CDR1 is MGHRA and CDR2 is YSYEKL. The CDR3 runs to 16 residues.

The CDR3: CASSLGLNNGGYSGNTIYF. The CDR3 nucleotides read TGTGCCAGCAGCCTTGGGTTAAACAACGGGGGGTACTCTGGAAACACCATATATTTT. The chain recombines TRBV5-4 with TRBJ1-3; the D gene is possibly TRBD1 (5 bases). The CDR3 is 19 amino acids. CDR1 and CDR2 from the germline V gene are SGHNT and YYREEE (reference sequence). Trimming stripped 4 bases from V and 0 bases from J, with 23 bases between.

Within the sample, this clone is medium-sized. The chain joins TRBV21-1 to TRBJ1-2. TRBV21-1 is reported as a pseudogene. The CDR3 is 18 residues long. This CDR3 is CASSPRWWRQGRDYGYTF. The CDR3 nucleotides are TGTGCCAGCAGCCCCAGGTGGTGGCGGCAGGGGAGGGACTATGGCTACACCTTC.

The chain couples TRBV14 to TRBJ2-7; D unresolved. The germline V and J ends were trimmed by 4 bases and 6 bases, with 25 bases remaining between them. From germline, CDR1 is SGHDN and CDR2 FVKESK. The CDR3 spans 17 residues. The CDR3 reads CASSRLVPRMKHAEQYF. In DNA form, the CDR3 reads TGTGCCAGCAGCCGGCTTGTTCCCAGGATGAAGCATGCCGAGCAGTACTTC.

The genes are TRBV10-3 and TRBJ2-1, with 12 bases lining up with TRBD2. Looked up from germline, CDR1 is ENHRY and CDR2 is SYGVKD. This CDR3 has 17 amino acids. Germline trimming cut 0 bases from V and 5 bases from J; bases unmatched to any gene: 5. The CDR3 sequence is CAISESLAGGPHNEQFF. CDR3 bases: TGTGCCATCAGTGAGTCCCTAGCGGGAGGGCCCCACAATGAGCAGTTCTTC.

This chain uses TRBV9 with TRBJ1-2, with a tentative D call TRBD1 (6 bases). The CDR3 is made up of 13 amino acids. With 0 bases removed from V and 14 bases from J, the gap between germline ends came to 17 bases. Per germline, CDR1 SGDLS and CDR2 YYNGEE. The CDR3: CASSVEDRMANTF. The CDR3 DNA follows: TGTGCCAGCAGCGTAGAGGACAGAATGGCTAATACCTTC.

This clone was observed a single time. The chain uses TRBV28 and TRBJ2-5; TRBD1 matches 10 bases. The CDR3 has 15 residues. Germline CDR1 reads MDHEN; CDR2 reads SYDVKM. Trimming cost V 0 bases and J 3 bases; bases outside gene matches: 1. The CDR3 spells CASSLWGQGKETQYF. The CDR3, as DNA: TGTGCCAGCAGTTTATGGGGACAGGGGAAAGAGACCCAGTACTTC.

The genes are TRBV4-2 and TRBJ2-7; 7 bases are shared with TRBD2. The V segment lost 0 bases and the J segment 4 bases; nucleotides outside the gene matches: 9. The V gene's germline CDR1 is LGHNA and CDR2 YNFKEQ. The CDR3 length is 16 residues. The CDR3, as DNA: TGTGCCAGCAGCCAAGAAGTAGGGAGCGGGGAATACGAGCAGTACTTC. It translates to CASSQEVGSGEYEQYF.

The chain employs TRBV6-1 and TRBJ1-1, with D possibly matching TRBD1 (6 bases). Germline values: CDR1 MNHNS, CDR2 SASEGT. This CDR3 has 15 amino acids. Trimming left V 6 bases short and J 0 bases short, with 14 bases between. The CDR3 loop reads CASSLPGTMNTEAFF. The CDR3 DNA sequence: TGTGCCAGCAGCTTACCCGGGACAATGAACACTGAAGCTTTCTTT.

The chain carries TRBV6-5 and TRBJ1-1, with 9 bases fitting TRBD1. The CDR3 spans 15 residues. V was clipped by 6 bases and J by 3 bases; unmatched bases: 8. CDR1 is MNHEY and CDR2 is SVGAGI in the germline V gene. The CDR3 protein is CASRHPGTGYTEAFF. CDR3 DNA sequence: TGTGCCAGCAGACACCCCGGGACAGGGTACACTGAAGCTTTCTTT.

The chain is built from TRBV19 and TRBJ1-5; 7 bases align to TRBD1. CDR1 and CDR2 from the germline V gene are LNHDA and SQIVND (reference sequence). This CDR3 spans 15 amino acids. Trimming took 8 bases from V and 4 from J; bases not matched to a gene: 11. The DNA of the CDR3 is TGTGCCAGTGACCATACTCAGGGGGAGAATCAGCCCCAGCATTTT. It codes for CASDHTQGENQPQHF. Combining the CDR3 with reference TRBV19 and TRBJ1-5 gives the whole variable domain DGGITQSPKYLFRKEGQNVTLSCEQNLNHDAMYWYRQDPGQGLRLIYYSQIVNDFQKGDIAEGYSVSREKKESFPLTVTSAQKNPTAFYLCASDHTQGENQPQHFGDGTRLSIL.

This chain joins TRBV9 and TRBJ2-6, with 10 nucleotides matching TRBD2. V shed 0 bases, J shed 0 bases, and the junction held 6 bases outside the gene matches. This CDR3 has 19 residues. The germline V gene encodes CDR1 SGDLS and CDR2 YYNGEE. CDR3 sequence: CASSVGPAGGSSGANVLTF. DNA for the CDR3: TGTGCCAGCAGCGTAGGTCCAGCGGGGGGGAGCTCTGGGGCCAACGTCCTGACTTTC.

This clone was seen just once. The rearrangement links TRBV5-1 to TRBJ2-1; 10 nucleotides agree with TRBD2. This CDR3 comprises 15 residues. Losses at the gene ends were 4 bases for V and 7 bases for J; bases not matched to a gene: 8. Per the germline V gene, CDR1 is SGHRS and CDR2 is YFSETQ. The CDR3: CASSGLAGAGNEQFF. The CDR3 DNA follows: TGCGCCAGCAGCGGTCTAGCGGGAGCGGGGAATGAGCAGTTCTTC.

The chain recombines TRBV15 with TRBJ2-3; 9 nucleotides agree with TRBD2. The V gene's germline CDR1 is LNHNV and CDR2 YYDKDF (reference sequence). J lost 1 base, V lost 1 base, and 0 bases had no gene match. The CDR3 covers 15 residues. In DNA form, the CDR3 reads TGTGCCACCAGCAGAGGCGGGAGGGGCACAGATACGCAGTATTTT. Translated, it gives CATSRGGRGTDTQYF.

This sequence joins TRBV10-3 and TRBJ2-2; TRBD1 matches 10 bases. Per the germline V gene, CDR1 is ENHRY and CDR2 is SYGVKD. V gave up 0 bases and J gave up 3 bases; unmatched junction bases: 4. This CDR3 is 17 amino acids long. CDR3 DNA: TGTGCCATCAGTGAGTCGAGGGACAGGGGTCACACCGGGGAGCTGTTTTTT. Translation: CAISESRDRGHTGELFF.

The rearrangement links TRBV7-6 to TRBJ1-1, with D tentatively TRBD1 (5 bases). Trimming shortened V by 5 bases and J by 0 bases, and 13 bases separated the two germline ends. The CDR3 contains 15 residues. Germline CDR1 reads SGHVS; CDR2 reads FNYEAQ. This CDR3 reads CASSLGTHMNTEAFF. The DNA of the CDR3 is TGTGCCAGCAGCCTGGGGACTCACATGAACACTGAAGCTTTCTTT.

The chain is built from TRBV7-9 and TRBJ1-1; 7 positions match TRBD1. Germline V gene lookup returns CDR1 SEHNR and CDR2 FQNEAQ (reference sequence). The CDR3 extends over 16 amino acids. V was clipped by 6 bases and J by 0 bases; unmatched bases: 10. The CDR3 sequence: CASSRTNRGMNTEAFF. In DNA form, the CDR3 reads TGTGCCAGCAGTCGAACCAACAGGGGAATGAACACTGAAGCTTTCTTT.